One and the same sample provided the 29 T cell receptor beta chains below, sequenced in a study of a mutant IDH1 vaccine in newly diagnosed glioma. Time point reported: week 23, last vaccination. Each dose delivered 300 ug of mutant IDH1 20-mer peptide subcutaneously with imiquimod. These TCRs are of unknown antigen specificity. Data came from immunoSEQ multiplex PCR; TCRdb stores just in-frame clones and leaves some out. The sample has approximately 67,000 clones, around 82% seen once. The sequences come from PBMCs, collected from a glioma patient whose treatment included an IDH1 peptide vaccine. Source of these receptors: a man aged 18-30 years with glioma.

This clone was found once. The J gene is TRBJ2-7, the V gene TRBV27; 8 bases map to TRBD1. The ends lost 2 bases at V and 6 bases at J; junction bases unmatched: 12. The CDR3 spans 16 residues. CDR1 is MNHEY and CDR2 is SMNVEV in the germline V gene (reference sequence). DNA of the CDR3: TGTGCCAGCAGTTTACAGGGACAGGAAGAGGAGGGCGAGCAGTACTTC. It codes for CASSLQGQEEEGEQYF.

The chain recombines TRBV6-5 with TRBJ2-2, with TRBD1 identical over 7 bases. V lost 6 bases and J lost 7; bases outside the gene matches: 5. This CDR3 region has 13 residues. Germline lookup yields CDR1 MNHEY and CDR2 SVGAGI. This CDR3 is CASRGQGVGELFF. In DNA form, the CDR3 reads TGTGCCAGCAGGGGGCAGGGGGTCGGGGAGCTGTTTTTT.

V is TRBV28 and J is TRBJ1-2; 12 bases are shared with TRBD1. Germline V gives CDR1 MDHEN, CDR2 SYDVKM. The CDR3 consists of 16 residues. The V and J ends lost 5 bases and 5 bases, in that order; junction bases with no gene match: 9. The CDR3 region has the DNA TGTGCCAGCAGTCCCGGGACAGGGGGCGCTGAGTATGGCTACACCTTC. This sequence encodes CASSPGTGGAEYGYTF.

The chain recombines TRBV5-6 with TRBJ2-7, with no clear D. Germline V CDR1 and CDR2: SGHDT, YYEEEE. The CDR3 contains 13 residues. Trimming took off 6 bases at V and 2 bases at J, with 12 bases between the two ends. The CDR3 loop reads CASTTRAAYEQYF. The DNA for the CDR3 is TGTGCCAGCACTACACGGGCCGCCTACGAGCAGTACTTC.

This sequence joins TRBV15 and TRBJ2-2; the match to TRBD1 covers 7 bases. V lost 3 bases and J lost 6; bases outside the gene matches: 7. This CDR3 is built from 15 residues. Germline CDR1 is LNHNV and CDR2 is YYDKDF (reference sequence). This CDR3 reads CATSRDYTGAGELFF. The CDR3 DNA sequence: TGTGCCACCAGCAGGGATTATACAGGGGCCGGGGAGCTGTTTTTT. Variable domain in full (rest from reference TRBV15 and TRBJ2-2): DAMVIQNPRYQVTQFGKPVTLSCSQTLNHNVMYWYQQKSSQAPKLLFHYYDKDFNNEADTPDNFQSRRPNTSFCFLDIRSPGLGDTAMYLCATSRDYTGAGELFFGEGSRLTVL.

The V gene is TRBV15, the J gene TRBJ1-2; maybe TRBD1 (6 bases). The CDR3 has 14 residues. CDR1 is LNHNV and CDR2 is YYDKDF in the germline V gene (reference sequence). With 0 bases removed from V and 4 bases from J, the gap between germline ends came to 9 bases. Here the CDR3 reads CATSRDTDSYGYTF. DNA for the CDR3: TGTGCCACCAGCAGAGATACGGACAGCTATGGCTACACCTTC.

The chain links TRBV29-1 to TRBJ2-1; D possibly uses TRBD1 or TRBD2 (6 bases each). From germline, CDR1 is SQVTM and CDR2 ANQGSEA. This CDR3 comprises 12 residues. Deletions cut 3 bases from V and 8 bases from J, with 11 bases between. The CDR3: CSVEGGPDEQFF. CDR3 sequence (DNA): TGCAGCGTTGAGGGGGGCCCCGATGAGCAGTTCTTC.

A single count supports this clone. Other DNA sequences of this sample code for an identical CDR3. CDR3 region: CAIGGPPGDTQYF. DNA of the CDR3: TGTGCCATCGGCGGGCCCCCGGGAGATACGCAGTATTTT. The chain couples TRBV10-3 to TRBJ2-3; D may be TRBD2 (5 bases). Germline V gene lookup returns CDR1 ENHRY and CDR2 SYGVKD. The CDR3 is 13 residues long. V lost 8 bases and J lost 5, with 14 bases in between.

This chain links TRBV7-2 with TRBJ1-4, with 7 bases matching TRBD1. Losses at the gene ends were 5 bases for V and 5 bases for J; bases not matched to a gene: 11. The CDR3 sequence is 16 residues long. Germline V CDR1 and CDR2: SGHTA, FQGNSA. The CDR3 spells CASSRQGGVGNEKLFF. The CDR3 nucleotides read TGTGCCAGCAGCCGACAGGGTGGGGTAGGAAATGAAAAACTGTTTTTT.

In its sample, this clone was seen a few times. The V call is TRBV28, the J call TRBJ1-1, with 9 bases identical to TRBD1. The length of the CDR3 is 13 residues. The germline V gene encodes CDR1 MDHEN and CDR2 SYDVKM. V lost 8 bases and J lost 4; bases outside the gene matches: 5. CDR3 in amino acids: CASSRDRVTEAFF. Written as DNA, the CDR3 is TGTGCCAGCTCCCGGGACAGGGTCACTGAAGCTTTCTTT.

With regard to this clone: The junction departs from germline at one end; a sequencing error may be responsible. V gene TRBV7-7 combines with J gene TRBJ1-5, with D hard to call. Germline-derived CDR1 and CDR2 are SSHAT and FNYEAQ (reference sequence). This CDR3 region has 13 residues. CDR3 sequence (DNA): TGTGCTAGCAGCTTATCTAACAATCAGCCCCAGCATTTT. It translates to CASSLSNNQPQHF.

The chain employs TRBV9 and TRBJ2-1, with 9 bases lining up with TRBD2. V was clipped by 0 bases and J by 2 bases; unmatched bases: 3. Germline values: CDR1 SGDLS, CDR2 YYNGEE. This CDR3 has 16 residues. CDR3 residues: CASSVGVAGAYNEQFF. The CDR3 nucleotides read TGTGCCAGCAGCGTAGGAGTAGCGGGGGCCTACAATGAGCAGTTCTTC.

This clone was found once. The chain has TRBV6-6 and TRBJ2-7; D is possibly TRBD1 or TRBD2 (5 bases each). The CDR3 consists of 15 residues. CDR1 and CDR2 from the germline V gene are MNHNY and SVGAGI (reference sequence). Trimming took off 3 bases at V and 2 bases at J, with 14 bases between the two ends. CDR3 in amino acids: CASSYLQRGPYEQYF. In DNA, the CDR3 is TGTGCCAGCAGTTATCTCCAGAGGGGCCCCTACGAGCAGTACTTC.

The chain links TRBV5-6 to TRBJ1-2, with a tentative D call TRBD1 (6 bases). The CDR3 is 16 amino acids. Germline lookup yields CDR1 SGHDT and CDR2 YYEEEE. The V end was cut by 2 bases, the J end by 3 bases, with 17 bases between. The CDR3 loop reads CASSLYTGTRYYGYTF. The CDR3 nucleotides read TGTGCCAGCAGCTTATATACCGGGACAAGATACTATGGCTACACCTTC. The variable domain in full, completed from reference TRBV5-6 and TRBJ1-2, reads DAGVTQSPTHLIKTRGQQVTLRCSPKSGHDTVSWYQQALGQGPQFIFQYYEEEERQRGNFPDRFSGHQFPNYSSELNVNALLLGDSALYLCASSLYTGTRYYGYTFGSGTRLTVV.

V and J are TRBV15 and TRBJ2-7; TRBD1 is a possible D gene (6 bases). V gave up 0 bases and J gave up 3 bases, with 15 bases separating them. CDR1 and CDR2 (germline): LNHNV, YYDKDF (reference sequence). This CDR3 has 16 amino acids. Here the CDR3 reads CATSRESGVGNYEQYF. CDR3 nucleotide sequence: TGTGCCACCAGCAGAGAGTCAGGGGTAGGGAACTACGAGCAGTACTTC.

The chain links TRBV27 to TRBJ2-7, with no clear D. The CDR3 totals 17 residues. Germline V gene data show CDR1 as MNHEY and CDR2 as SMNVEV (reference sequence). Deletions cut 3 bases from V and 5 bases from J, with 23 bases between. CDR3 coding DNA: TGTGCCAGCAGTTTCTCGCAAGACTCCTGGCTGACGGACGAGCAGTACTTC. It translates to CASSFSQDSWLTDEQYF.

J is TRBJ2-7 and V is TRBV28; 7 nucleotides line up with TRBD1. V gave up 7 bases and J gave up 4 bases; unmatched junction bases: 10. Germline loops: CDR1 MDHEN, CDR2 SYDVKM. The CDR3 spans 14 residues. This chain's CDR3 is CASTPDRPQYEQYF. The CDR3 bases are TGTGCCAGCACCCCGGACAGGCCCCAGTACGAGCAGTACTTC.

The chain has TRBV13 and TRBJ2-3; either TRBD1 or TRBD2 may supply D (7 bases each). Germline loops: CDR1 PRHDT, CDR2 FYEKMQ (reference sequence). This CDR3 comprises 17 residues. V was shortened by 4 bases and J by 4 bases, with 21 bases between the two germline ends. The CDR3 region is CASSSHLTGREPDTQYF. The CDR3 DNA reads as TGTGCCAGCAGCTCCCACCTGACAGGGCGGGAGCCAGATACGCAGTATTTT. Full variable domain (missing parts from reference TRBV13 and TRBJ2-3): AAGVIQSPRHLIKEKRETATLKCYPIPRHDTVYWYQQGPGQDPQFLISFYEKMQSDKGSIPDRFSAQQFSDYHSELNMSSLELGDSALYFCASSSHLTGREPDTQYFGPGTRLTVL.

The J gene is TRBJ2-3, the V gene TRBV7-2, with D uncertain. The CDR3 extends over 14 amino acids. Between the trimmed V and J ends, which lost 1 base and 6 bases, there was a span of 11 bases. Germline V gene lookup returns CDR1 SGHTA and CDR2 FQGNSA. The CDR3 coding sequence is TGTGCCAGCAGCTTAGACGGGCATATCGATACGCAGTATTTT. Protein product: CASSLDGHIDTQYF.

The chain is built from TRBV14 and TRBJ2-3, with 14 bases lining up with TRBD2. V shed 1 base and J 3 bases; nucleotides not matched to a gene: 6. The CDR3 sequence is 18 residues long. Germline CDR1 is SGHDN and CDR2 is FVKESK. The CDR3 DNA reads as TGTGCCAGCAGCCAAGTGGGACTAGCGGGGGTCCGGACAGATACGCAGTATTTT. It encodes CASSQVGLAGVRTDTQYF.

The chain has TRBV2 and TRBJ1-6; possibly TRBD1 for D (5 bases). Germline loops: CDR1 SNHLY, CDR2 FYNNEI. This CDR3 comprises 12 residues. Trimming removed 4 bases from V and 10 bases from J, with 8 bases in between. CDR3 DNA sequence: TGTGCCAGCAGTGGGGGGGGATCACCCCTCCACTTT. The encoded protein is CASSGGGSPLHF.

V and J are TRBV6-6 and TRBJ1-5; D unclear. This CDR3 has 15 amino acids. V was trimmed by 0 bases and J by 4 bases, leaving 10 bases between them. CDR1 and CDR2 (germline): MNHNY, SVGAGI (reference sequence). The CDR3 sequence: CASSYSARSNQPQHF. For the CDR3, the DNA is TGTGCCAGCAGTTACTCCGCACGTAGTAATCAGCCCCAGCATTTT.

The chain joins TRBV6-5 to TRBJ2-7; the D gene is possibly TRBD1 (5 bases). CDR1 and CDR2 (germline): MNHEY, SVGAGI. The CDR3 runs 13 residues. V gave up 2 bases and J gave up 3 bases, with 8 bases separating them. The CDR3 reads CASSYQGSYEQYF. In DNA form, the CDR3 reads TGTGCCAGCAGTTACCAGGGAAGCTACGAGCAGTACTTC.

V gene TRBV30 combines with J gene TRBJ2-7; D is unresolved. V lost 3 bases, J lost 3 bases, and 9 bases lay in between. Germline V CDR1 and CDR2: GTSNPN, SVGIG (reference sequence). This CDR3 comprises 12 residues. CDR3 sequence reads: CAWRQVRYEQYF. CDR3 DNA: TGTGCCTGGAGGCAGGTTCGCTACGAGCAGTACTTC.

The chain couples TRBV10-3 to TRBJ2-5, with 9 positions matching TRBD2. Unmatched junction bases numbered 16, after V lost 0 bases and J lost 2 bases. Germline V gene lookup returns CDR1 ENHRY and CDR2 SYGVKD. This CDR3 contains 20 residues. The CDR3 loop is CAISESFFRGSGSTQETQYF. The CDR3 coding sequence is TGTGCCATCAGTGAGTCTTTTTTTCGGGGTAGCGGGAGCACACAAGAGACCCAGTACTTC.

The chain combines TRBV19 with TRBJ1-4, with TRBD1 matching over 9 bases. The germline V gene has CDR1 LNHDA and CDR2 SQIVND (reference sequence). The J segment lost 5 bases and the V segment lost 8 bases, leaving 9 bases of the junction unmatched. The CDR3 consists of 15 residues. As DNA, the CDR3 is TGTGCCAGTGGGGGTTCCGGGACAGGGAATGAAAAACTGTTTTTT. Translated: CASGGSGTGNEKLFF.

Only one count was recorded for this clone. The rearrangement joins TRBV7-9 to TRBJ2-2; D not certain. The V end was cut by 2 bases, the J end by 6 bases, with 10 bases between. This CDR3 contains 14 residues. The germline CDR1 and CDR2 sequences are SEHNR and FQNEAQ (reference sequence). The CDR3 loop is CASSLRTLPGELFF. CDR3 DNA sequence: TGTGCCAGCAGCTTAAGGACCCTACCCGGGGAGCTGTTTTTT.

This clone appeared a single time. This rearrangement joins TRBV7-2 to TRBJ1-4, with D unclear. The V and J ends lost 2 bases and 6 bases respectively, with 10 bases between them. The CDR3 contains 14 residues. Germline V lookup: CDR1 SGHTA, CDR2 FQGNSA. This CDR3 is CASSLKEGYEKLFF. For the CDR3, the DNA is TGTGCCAGCAGCTTAAAGGAAGGCTATGAAAAACTGTTTTTT.

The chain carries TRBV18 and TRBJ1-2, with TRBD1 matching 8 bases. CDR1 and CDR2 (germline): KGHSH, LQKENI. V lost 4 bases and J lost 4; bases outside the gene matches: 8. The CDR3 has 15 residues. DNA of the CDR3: TGTGCCAGCTCACAGATCGACAGGGGAATCTATGGCTACACCTTC. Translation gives CASSQIDRGIYGYTF.